This T cell receptor (beta chain) stems from a study of cytomegalovirus exposure and HLA in healthy donors. In the study overall: The study's early data release held some 85 million unique TCRs from HLA-typed donors. Overall study findings and caveats: In a later analysis, TCR beta V- and J-gene trimming was associated with a missense DCLRE1C variant. Follow-up analysis seemed to connect common viral pathogens with several of the most significant clusters identified.

V trimming: 6 bases; J trimming: 1 base; junction bases outside the gene matches: 3. CDR1 and CDR2 (germline): MGHDK, SYGVNS. The CDR3 has 13 residues. Concerning this clone itself: Its target is not known. The same CDR3 also results from other DNA sequences found in this sample.

Primers for the PCR totalled 60 Vbeta and 13 Jbeta. Method: immunoSEQ multiplex PCR; TCRdb's copy keeps in-frame clones and lacks some. The table has roughly 120,000 clones, 65% to 85% seen once; the top ten hold 0.2% to 0.25%. The TCR sequence derives from a middle-aged man in good health and CMV-seronegative. The V call is TRBV25-1, the J call TRBJ2-7; TRBD2 matches 7 bases. Sequencing input: PBMCs. For the CDR3, the DNA is TGTGCCAGCAGACCCGGGGGGTCCTACGAGCAGTACTTC. It yields the protein CASRPGGSYEQYF.